Below are 31 T cell receptor beta chains sequenced from a single sample in a study of shared clonotypes between healthy human individuals (TCRdb year 2020). The library relied on the immunoSEQ multiplex PCR assay. TCRdb stores this immuneACCESS table with in-frame sequences only. Part of the clones is absent; in the studies checked, under half of the shortfall reflects unresolved V genes, and no reason is known for the rest. Recorded for this sample are 2,500,000 or so clones; 93% of them occurred a single time. The ten largest clones take up roughly 0.36% of the sample. The sequenced sample was naive CD4+ T cells from PBMCs. This sample's cell subset or site label indicates: CD45RA+ positively selected. These receptors all come from a man aged 18 to 29 in good health. Some clones in this sample may be carry-over from other donors' samples.

The CDR3, as DNA: TGTGCCATCAGTGAAGTATTTTGGACAGAGACCTCCTACGAGCAGTACTTC. Translated, it gives CAISEVFWTETSYEQYF. The rearrangement links TRBV10-3 to TRBJ2-7, with a weak D call TRBD1 (6 bases). Trimming stripped 3 bases from V and 0 bases from J, with 18 bases between. The CDR3 is made up of 17 amino acids. Germline-derived CDR1 and CDR2 are ENHRY and SYGVKD.

The chain combines TRBV5-1 with TRBJ2-7; 8 positions match TRBD1. Unmatched junction bases numbered 11, after V lost 4 bases and J lost 2 bases. Germline V gene sequence: CDR1 SGHRS, CDR2 YFSETQ. The CDR3 consists of 16 residues. In nucleotides, the CDR3 is TGCGCCAGCAGCACCGGACAGGGTTTCGGGGCCTACGAGCAGTACTTC. It specifies CASSTGQGFGAYEQYF.

This chain connects TRBV28 to TRBJ2-5, with a possible D match to TRBD2 (7 bases). Germline V gene lookup returns CDR1 MDHEN and CDR2 SYDVKM. V was pared by 6 bases and J by 5 bases, with 16 bases between. The CDR3 covers 14 residues. The CDR3 region is CASSVPGGRETQYF. The DNA of the CDR3 is TGTGCCAGCAGCGTACCCGGGGGGCGGGAGACCCAGTACTTC.

J is TRBJ2-1 and V is TRBV6-5; the D call may be TRBD1 or TRBD2 (5 bases each). The CDR3 is 13 residues long. V lost 2 bases, J lost 13 bases, and 15 bases lay in between. Germline V gene sequence: CDR1 MNHEY, CDR2 SVGAGI. The CDR3 DNA is TGTGCCAGCAGTTACCCCGGGACCGGAATTCAGTTCTTC. This encodes CASSYPGTGIQFF.

Only one count was recorded for this clone. The chain employs TRBV28 and TRBJ2-1; TRBD2 agrees at 8 bases. Germline-derived CDR1 and CDR2 are MDHEN and SYDVKM. The CDR3 consists of 13 residues. V gave up 7 bases and J gave up 12 bases; unmatched junction bases: 11. CDR3 nucleotide sequence: TGTGCCAGCACCGGCGGGAGGTCCCAAACGCAGTTCTTC. Its protein product is CASTGGRSQTQFF.

V and J are TRBV28 and TRBJ1-4, with D tentatively TRBD1 (5 bases). Trimming took off 5 bases at V and 5 bases at J, with 12 bases between the two ends. From germline, CDR1 is MDHEN and CDR2 SYDVKM. The CDR3 is 14 amino acids. CDR3 sequence: CASSMGGNNEKLFF. In DNA form, the CDR3 reads TGTGCCAGCAGTATGGGGGGAAACAATGAAAAACTGTTTTTT.

This chain connects TRBV29-1 to TRBJ2-5, with D perhaps TRBD1 (6 bases). The CDR3 sequence is 12 residues long. Germline CDR1 and CDR2: SQVTM and ANQGSEA. Trimming removed 6 bases at V and 5 bases at J, with 13 bases between. The CDR3 loop reads CSVGAAWETQYF. In DNA, the CDR3 is TGCAGCGTGGGGGCTGCGTGGGAGACCCAGTACTTC.

The CDR3, as DNA: TGTGCCAGCAGTCGGCGTATCACCAACACCGGGGAGCTGTTTTTT. As protein: CASSRRITNTGELFF. The V gene is TRBV28, the J gene TRBJ2-2; no definite D call. The CDR3 is 15 amino acids. The V gene's germline CDR1 is MDHEN and CDR2 SYDVKM. V lost 5 bases and J 2 bases, leaving 12 bases between the germline ends.

The chain recombines TRBV30 with TRBJ2-3, with D possibly TRBD2 on 6 matching bases. Between the trimmed V and J ends, which lost 3 bases and 2 bases, there was a span of 12 bases. The germline V gene has CDR1 GTSNPN and CDR2 SVGIG (reference sequence). CDR3 length: 14 amino acids. The CDR3 region is CAWRDYPTTDTQYF. The CDR3 DNA sequence: TGTGCCTGGAGGGACTACCCAACCACAGATACGCAGTATTTT.

The rearrangement links TRBV7-3 to TRBJ2-1, with D possibly TRBD1 on 5 matching bases. CDR3 length equals 13 residues. The germline V and J ends were trimmed by 5 bases and 9 bases, with 14 bases remaining between them. Germline values: CDR1 SGHTA, CDR2 FQGTGA. The CDR3 nucleotides are TGTGCCAGCAGCAAAATTGGGCAGGGTGAGCAGTTCTTC. Residues: CASSKIGQGEQFF.

The genes are TRBV5-1 and TRBJ2-6, with TRBD2 matching over 7 bases. Trimming removed 0 bases from V and 2 bases from J; junction bases left unmatched: 8. Germline V gives CDR1 SGHRS, CDR2 YFSETQ. CDR3 length: 18 residues. The CDR3 coding sequence is TGCGCCAGCAGCTTGGTGGCCAGCGGGGCAGCTGGGGCCAACGTCCTGACTTTC. The encoded protein is CASSLVASGAAGANVLTF.

The gene calls are TRBV6-5 and TRBJ1-1; possibly TRBD1 for D (5 bases). Germline lookup yields CDR1 MNHEY and CDR2 SVGAGI. Trimming pared 4 bases from V and 7 bases from J, leaving 13 bases between. CDR3 length: 13 amino acids. The CDR3 reads CASSSGDYSEAFF. The CDR3 coding sequence is TGTGCCAGCAGTTCCGGGGACTATAGTGAAGCTTTCTTT.

The chain couples TRBV14 to TRBJ2-1; 10 bases map to TRBD2. V shed 1 base, J shed 6 bases, and the junction held 3 bases outside the gene matches. The CDR3 length is 15 residues. Germline V gene data show CDR1 as SGHDN and CDR2 as FVKESK. DNA of the CDR3: TGTGCCAGCAGCCAAGGAGCGGGAGGGCTCAATGAGCAGTTCTTC. Encoded protein: CASSQGAGGLNEQFF.

The rearrangement uses TRBV13 and TRBJ2-3, with 13 bases lining up with TRBD2. Trimming took 4 bases from V and 2 from J; bases not matched to a gene: 3. The CDR3 length is 16 residues. Germline V lookup: CDR1 PRHDT, CDR2 FYEKMQ (reference sequence). The CDR3 sequence is CASSSGLAGVTDTQYF. Written as DNA, the CDR3 is TGTGCCAGCAGCTCTGGACTAGCGGGAGTCACAGATACGCAGTATTTT.

The chain couples TRBV2 to TRBJ1-2, with 11 bases lining up with TRBD1. V lost 5 bases to trimming and J lost 6 bases; unmatched junction nucleotides: 5. Germline loops: CDR1 SNHLY, CDR2 FYNNEI. The CDR3 is 14 amino acids. CDR3 sequence reads: CASSRGQGAHGYTF. In DNA form, the CDR3 reads TGTGCCAGCAGTCGAGGACAGGGGGCGCATGGCTACACCTTC.

The V gene is TRBV7-6, the J gene TRBJ2-3; 7 bases map to TRBD2. Germline CDR1 and CDR2: SGHVS and FNYEAQ. J lost 5 bases, V lost 5 bases, and 13 bases had no gene match. This CDR3 has 16 residues. The CDR3 protein is CASSPTRTSLEDTQYF. The CDR3 DNA is TGTGCCAGCAGCCCCACCAGGACTAGTCTGGAAGATACGCAGTATTTT.

The chain combines TRBV10-3 with TRBJ1-2; no firm D call. Germline V gene data show CDR1 as ENHRY and CDR2 as SYGVKD. V lost 7 bases, J lost 8 bases, and 14 bases lay in between. The CDR3 is made up of 12 amino acids. The CDR3: CAINRREYGYTF. CDR3 nucleotides: TGTGCCATCAATCGGAGGGAGTACGGCTACACCTTC.

This chain uses TRBV19 with TRBJ2-2; TRBD1 matches 7 bases. Germline V CDR1 and CDR2: LNHDA, SQIVND (reference sequence). This CDR3 region has 16 residues. The V and J ends lost 5 bases and 1 base, in that order; junction bases with no gene match: 7. Here the CDR3 reads CASSPPTGKNTGELFF. The CDR3 DNA reads TGTGCCAGTAGTCCCCCGACAGGGAAGAACACCGGGGAGCTGTTTTTT.

The rearrangement joins TRBV9 to TRBJ2-1; possible D gene TRBD2, 6 bases. Germline V gene data show CDR1 as SGDLS and CDR2 as YYNGEE. The germline V and J ends were trimmed by 3 bases and 8 bases, with 15 bases remaining between them. The CDR3 is 14 amino acids. The chain's CDR3 is CASSAGGLNDEQFF. CDR3 nucleotide sequence: TGTGCCAGCAGCGCTGGGGGACTGAACGATGAGCAGTTCTTC. Full variable domain (outside the CDR3, taken from reference TRBV9 and TRBJ2-1): DSGVTQTPKHLITATGQRVTLRCSPRSGDLSVYWYQQSLDQGLQFLIQYYNGEERAKGNILERFSAQQFPDLHSELNLSSLELGDSALYFCASSAGGLNDEQFFGPGTRLTVL.

The chain employs TRBV7-3 and TRBJ2-1; 7 nucleotides align to TRBD2. CDR3 length: 14 amino acids. V lost 5 bases, J lost 10 bases, and 11 bases stayed unmatched. Germline CDR1 is SGHTA and CDR2 is FQGTGA. CDR3: CASSHSDGGGEQFF. The DNA of the CDR3 is TGTGCCAGCAGCCACTCCGATGGGGGAGGGGAGCAGTTCTTC.

About this clone: One junction end disagrees with the germline gene, perhaps due to a read error. The chain is built from TRBV7-9 and TRBJ2-2, with TRBD2 matching over 12 bases. The CDR3 consists of 18 residues. Germline V gives CDR1 SEHNR, CDR2 FQNEAQ (reference sequence). The CDR3 here is CASSVALAGGPDTGELFF. The CDR3 region has the DNA TGTGCCAGCAGCGTAGCCCTAGCGGGAGGGCCTGACACCGGGGAGCTGTTTTTT.

The chain combines TRBV7-3 with TRBJ1-3; D remains ambiguous. The CDR3 has 13 residues. V was shortened by 5 bases and J by 1 base, with 6 bases between the two germline ends. CDR1 is SGHTA, CDR2 FQGTGA, per germline. Here the CDR3 DNA reads TGTGCCAGCAGCACGGGGTCTGGAAACACCATATATTTT. It is translated as CASSTGSGNTIYF.

The chain combines TRBV7-2 with TRBJ2-7; 10 bases fit TRBD2. Per germline, CDR1 SGHTA and CDR2 FQGNSA. V lost 3 bases and J lost 3; bases outside the gene matches: 2. The CDR3 length is 14 residues. CDR3 nucleotide sequence: TGTGCCAGCAGCTTTAGCGGGAGGCTCTACGAGCAGTACTTC. Protein sequence: CASSFSGRLYEQYF.

The rearrangement joins TRBV9 to TRBJ1-5; no definite D call. Germline V gene sequence: CDR1 SGDLS, CDR2 YYNGEE. V was clipped by 1 base and J by 5 bases, with 13 bases between them. The length of the CDR3 is 15 residues. The CDR3 spells CASSVRGNADQPQHF. CDR3 in DNA: TGTGCCAGCAGCGTACGGGGAAACGCGGATCAGCCCCAGCATTTT. The whole variable domain, remainder taken from reference TRBV9 and TRBJ1-5, is DSGVTQTPKHLITATGQRVTLRCSPRSGDLSVYWYQQSLDQGLQFLIQYYNGEERAKGNILERFSAQQFPDLHSELNLSSLELGDSALYFCASSVRGNADQPQHFGDGTRLSIL.

The chain employs TRBV5-4 and TRBJ1-4; perhaps TRBD1 as D (5 bases). CDR1 and CDR2 (germline): SGHNT, YYREEE (reference sequence). The CDR3 has 15 residues. V was trimmed by 4 bases and J by 5 bases, leaving 15 bases between them. The CDR3 reads CASSPWGTLNEKLFF. Here the CDR3 DNA reads TGTGCCAGCAGCCCCTGGGGGACTTTAAATGAAAAACTGTTTTTT.

This clone appeared a few times. The chain has TRBV6-5 and TRBJ2-7; possibly TRBD2 for D (6 bases). This CDR3 spans 15 amino acids. Germline V lookup: CDR1 MNHEY, CDR2 SVGAGI. Between the trimmed V and J ends, which lost 6 bases and 3 bases, there was a span of 18 bases. CDR3 residues: CASRPTHGGGYEQYF. DNA for the CDR3: TGTGCCAGCAGACCGACACATGGGGGAGGCTACGAGCAGTACTTC.

This chain links TRBV19 with TRBJ2-5; 10 nucleotides line up with TRBD2. The CDR3 is 15 amino acids. Trimming took 3 bases from V and 5 from J; bases not matched to a gene: 6. Germline V CDR1 and CDR2: LNHDA, SQIVND (reference sequence). The CDR3 nucleotides are TGTGCCAGTAGTATGCCTAGCGGGAGCGGGGAGACCCAGTACTTC. Its protein product is CASSMPSGSGETQYF.

With respect to this clone: Other DNA sequences within the sample encode an identical CDR3. The chain has TRBV28 and TRBJ1-2; D uncertain. Germline V gene data show CDR1 as MDHEN and CDR2 as SYDVKM. Trimming removed 5 bases from V and 3 bases from J, with 7 bases in between. This CDR3 is built from 12 residues. CDR3 sequence: CASSRGDYGYTF. The CDR3 DNA reads as TGTGCCAGCAGTCGGGGAGACTATGGCTACACCTTC.

This chain uses TRBV4-1 with TRBJ2-7; 7 bases fit TRBD1. Germline lookup yields CDR1 MGHRA and CDR2 YSYEKL. The CDR3 has 15 residues. Unmatched junction bases numbered 6, after V lost 1 base and J lost 3 bases. The DNA for the CDR3 is TGCGCCAGCAGCCAAGCCCGACAGGGTATCTACGAGCAGTACTTC. It encodes CASSQARQGIYEQYF.

Details on this clone: Other DNA sequences of this sample code for an identical CDR3. The chain uses TRBV20-1 and TRBJ1-1; D uncertain. The V and J ends lost 5 bases and 2 bases respectively, with 6 bases between them. CDR1 DFQATT and CDR2 SNEGSKA come from the germline V gene (reference sequence). The CDR3 has 11 residues. Written as DNA, the CDR3 is TGCAGTGCTGGCCGAAACACTGAAGCTTTCTTT. Translating gives CSAGRNTEAFF.

The genes are TRBV30 and TRBJ2-7; weak D call: TRBD1 (5 bases). Trimming removed 5 bases from V and 1 base from J, with 12 bases in between. Germline lookup yields CDR1 GTSNPN and CDR2 SVGIG (reference sequence). The CDR3 runs to 13 residues. The CDR3 bases are TGTGCCTGGGGCCATAAGGGGTCCTACGAGCAGTACTTC. Translating gives CAWGHKGSYEQYF.